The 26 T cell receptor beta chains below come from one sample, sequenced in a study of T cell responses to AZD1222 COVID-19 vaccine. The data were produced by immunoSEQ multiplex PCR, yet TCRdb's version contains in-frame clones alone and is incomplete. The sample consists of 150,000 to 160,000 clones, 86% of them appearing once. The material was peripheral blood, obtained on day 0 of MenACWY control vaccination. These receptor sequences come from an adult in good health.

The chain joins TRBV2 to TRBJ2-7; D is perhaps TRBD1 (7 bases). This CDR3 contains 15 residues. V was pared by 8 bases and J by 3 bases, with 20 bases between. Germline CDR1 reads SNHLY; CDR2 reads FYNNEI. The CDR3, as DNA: TGTGCCAGCTCCTGGGCGGGACAGAAATACTACGAGCAGTACGTC. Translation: CASSWAGQKYYEQYV.

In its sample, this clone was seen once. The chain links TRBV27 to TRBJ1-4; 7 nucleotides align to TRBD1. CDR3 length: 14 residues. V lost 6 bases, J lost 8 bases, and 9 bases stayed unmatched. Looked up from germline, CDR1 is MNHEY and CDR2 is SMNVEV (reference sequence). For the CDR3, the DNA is TGTGCCAGCAGCTGGAACCTACAGGGGGAAAAACTGTTTTTT. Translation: CASSWNLQGEKLFF.

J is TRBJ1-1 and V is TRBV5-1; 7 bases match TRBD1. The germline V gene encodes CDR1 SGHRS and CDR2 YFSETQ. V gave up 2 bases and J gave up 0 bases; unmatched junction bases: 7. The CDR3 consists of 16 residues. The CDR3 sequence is CASSLMPQGMNTEAFF. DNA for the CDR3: TGCGCCAGCAGCTTAATGCCACAGGGGATGAACACTGAAGCTTTCTTT. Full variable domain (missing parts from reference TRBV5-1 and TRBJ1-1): KAGVTQTPRYLIKTRGQQVTLSCSPISGHRSVSWYQQTPGQGLQFLFEYFSETQRNKGNFPGRFSGRQFSNSRSEMNVSTLELGDSALYLCASSLMPQGMNTEAFFGQGTRLTVV.

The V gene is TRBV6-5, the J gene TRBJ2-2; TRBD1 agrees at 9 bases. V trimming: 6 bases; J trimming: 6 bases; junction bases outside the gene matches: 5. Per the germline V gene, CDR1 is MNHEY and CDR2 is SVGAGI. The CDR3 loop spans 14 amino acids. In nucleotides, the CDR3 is TGTGCCAGCAGCAGGACAGGGGATCCCGGGGAGCTGTTTTTT. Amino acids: CASSRTGDPGELFF.

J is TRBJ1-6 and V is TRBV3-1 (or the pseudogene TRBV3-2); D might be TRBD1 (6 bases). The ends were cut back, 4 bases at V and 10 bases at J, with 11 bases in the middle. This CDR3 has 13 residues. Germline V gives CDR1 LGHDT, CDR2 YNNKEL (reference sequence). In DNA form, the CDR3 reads TGTGCCAGCAGCCTACAGGGAGGCTCACCCCTCCACTTT. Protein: CASSLQGGSPLHF.

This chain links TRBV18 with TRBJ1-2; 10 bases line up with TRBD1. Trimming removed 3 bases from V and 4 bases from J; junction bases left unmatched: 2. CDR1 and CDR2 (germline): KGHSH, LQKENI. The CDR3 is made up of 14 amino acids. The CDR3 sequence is CASSPGTGAYGYTF. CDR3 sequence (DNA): TGTGCCAGCTCACCTGGGACAGGGGCCTATGGCTACACCTTC. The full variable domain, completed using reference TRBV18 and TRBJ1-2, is NAGVMQNPRHLVRRRGQEARLRCSPMKGHSHVYWYRQLPEEGLKFMVYLQKENIIDESGMPKERFSAEFPKEGPSILRIQQVVRGDSAAYFCASSPGTGAYGYTFGSGTRLTVV.

The CDR3 coding sequence is TGTGCCAGCAGCTTCTGGGGGGAGGGTCAGCCCCAGCATTTT. It specifies CASSFWGEGQPQHF. The rearrangement joins TRBV5-8 to TRBJ1-5; possibly TRBD1 for D (5 bases). Deletions cut 2 bases from V and 6 bases from J, with 12 bases between. Germline V CDR1 and CDR2: SGHTS, YDEGEE. The CDR3 is 14 residues long. The full variable domain, with the rest looked up from reference TRBV5-8 and TRBJ1-5, is EAGVTQSPTHLIKTRGQQATLRCSPISGHTSVYWYQQALGLGLQFLLWYDEGEERNRGNFPPRFSGRQFPNYSSELNVNALELEDSALYLCASSFWGEGQPQHFGDGTRLSIL.

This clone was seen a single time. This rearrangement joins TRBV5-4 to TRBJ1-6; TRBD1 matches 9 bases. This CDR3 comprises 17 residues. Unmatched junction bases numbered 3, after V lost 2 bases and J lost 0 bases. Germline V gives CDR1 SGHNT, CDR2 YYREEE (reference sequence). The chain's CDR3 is CASSLQGASSYNSPLHF. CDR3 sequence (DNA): TGTGCCAGCAGCTTACAGGGGGCGAGCTCCTATAATTCACCCCTCCACTTT.

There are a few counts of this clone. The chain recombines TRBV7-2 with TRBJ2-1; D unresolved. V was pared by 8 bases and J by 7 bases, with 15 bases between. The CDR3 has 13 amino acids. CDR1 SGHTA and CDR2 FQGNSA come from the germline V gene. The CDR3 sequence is CASARPERNEQFF. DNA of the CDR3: TGTGCCAGCGCTCGGCCTGAGCGTAATGAGCAGTTCTTC.

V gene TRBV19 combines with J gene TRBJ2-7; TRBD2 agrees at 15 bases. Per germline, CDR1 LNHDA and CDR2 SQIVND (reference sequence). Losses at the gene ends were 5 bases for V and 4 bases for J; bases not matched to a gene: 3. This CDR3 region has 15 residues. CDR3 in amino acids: CASSSGLAGGYEQYF. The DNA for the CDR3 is TGTGCCAGTAGTTCAGGACTAGCGGGAGGGTACGAGCAGTACTTC.

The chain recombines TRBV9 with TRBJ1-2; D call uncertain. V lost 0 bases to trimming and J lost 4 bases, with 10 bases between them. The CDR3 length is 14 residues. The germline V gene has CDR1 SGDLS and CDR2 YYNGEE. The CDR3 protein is CASSVERRGYGYTF. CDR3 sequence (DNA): TGTGCCAGCAGCGTAGAAAGGAGAGGCTATGGCTACACCTTC. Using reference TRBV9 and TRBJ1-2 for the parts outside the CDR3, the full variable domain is DSGVTQTPKHLITATGQRVTLRCSPRSGDLSVYWYQQSLDQGLQFLIQYYNGEERAKGNILERFSAQQFPDLHSELNLSSLELGDSALYFCASSVERRGYGYTFGSGTRLTVV.

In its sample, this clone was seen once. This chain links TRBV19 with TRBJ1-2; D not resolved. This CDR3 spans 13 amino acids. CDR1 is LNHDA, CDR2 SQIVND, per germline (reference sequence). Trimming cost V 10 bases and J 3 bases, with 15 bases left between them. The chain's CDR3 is CATAPPLHYGYTF. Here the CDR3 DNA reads TGTGCCACAGCGCCCCCCCTCCACTATGGCTACACCTTC.

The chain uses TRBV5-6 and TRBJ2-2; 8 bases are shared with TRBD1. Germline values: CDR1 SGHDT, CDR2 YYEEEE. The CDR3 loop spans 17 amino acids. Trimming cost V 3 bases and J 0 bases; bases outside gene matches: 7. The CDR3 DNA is TGTGCCAGCAGCTCTTACGGACAGGGCCCGAACACCGGGGAGCTGTTTTTT. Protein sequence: CASSSYGQGPNTGELFF.

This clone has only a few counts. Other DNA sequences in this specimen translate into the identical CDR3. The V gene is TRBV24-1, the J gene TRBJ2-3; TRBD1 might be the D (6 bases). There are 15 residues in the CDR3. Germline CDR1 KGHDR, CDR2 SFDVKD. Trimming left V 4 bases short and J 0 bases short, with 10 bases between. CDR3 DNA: TGTGCCACCAGTGACTGGACAGCAAGCACAGATACGCAGTATTTT. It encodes CATSDWTASTDTQYF.

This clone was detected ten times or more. The DNA of the CDR3 is TGTGCCAGCAGTGCGACCGGACAGACCGAGCAGTACGTC. Its translation is CASSATGQTEQYV. V is TRBV27 and J is TRBJ2-7, with D possibly being TRBD1 (6 bases). Germline values: CDR1 MNHEY, CDR2 SMNVEV (reference sequence). Trimming shortened V by 5 bases and J by 6 bases, and 14 bases separated the two germline ends. The CDR3 extends over 13 amino acids.

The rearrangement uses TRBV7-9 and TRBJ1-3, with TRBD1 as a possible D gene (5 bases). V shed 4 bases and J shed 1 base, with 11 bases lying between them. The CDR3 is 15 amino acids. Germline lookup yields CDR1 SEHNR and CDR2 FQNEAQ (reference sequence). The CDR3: CASSSQGMSGNTIYF. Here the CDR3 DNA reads TGTGCCAGCAGCTCCCAGGGAATGTCTGGAAACACCATATATTTT.

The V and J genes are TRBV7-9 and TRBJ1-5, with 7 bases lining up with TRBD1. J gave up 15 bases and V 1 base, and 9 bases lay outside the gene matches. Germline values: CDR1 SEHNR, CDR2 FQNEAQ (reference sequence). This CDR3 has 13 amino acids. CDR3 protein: CASSLEEGAKAHF. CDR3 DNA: TGTGCCAGCAGCTTAGAGGAGGGGGCTAAGGCGCATTTT.

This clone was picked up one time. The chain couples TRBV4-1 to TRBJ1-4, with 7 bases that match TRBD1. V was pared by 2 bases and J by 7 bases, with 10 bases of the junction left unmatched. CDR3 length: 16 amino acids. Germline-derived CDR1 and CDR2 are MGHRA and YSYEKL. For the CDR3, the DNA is TGCGCCAGCAGCCAACAATCCTCAGGGGGGGGTGAAAAACTGTTTTTT. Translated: CASSQQSSGGGEKLFF.

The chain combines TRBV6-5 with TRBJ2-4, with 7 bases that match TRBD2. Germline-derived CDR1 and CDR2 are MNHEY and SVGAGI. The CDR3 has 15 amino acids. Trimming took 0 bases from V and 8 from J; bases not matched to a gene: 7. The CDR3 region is CASSYSGGPGDIQYF. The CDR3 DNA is TGTGCCAGCAGTTACTCGGGAGGGCCGGGGGACATTCAGTACTTC.

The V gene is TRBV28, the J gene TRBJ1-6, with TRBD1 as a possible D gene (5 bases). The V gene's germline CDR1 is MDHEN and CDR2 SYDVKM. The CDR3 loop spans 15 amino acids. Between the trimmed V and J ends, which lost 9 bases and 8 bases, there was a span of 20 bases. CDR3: CASITSIGAHSPLHF. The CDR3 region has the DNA TGTGCCAGTATCACTTCCATCGGGGCGCATTCACCCCTCCACTTT.

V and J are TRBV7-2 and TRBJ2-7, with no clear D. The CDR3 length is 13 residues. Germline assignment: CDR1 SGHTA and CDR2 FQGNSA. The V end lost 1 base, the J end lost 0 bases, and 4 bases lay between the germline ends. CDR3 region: CASSLVFSYEQYF. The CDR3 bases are TGTGCCAGCAGCTTAGTTTTCTCCTACGAGCAGTACTTC.

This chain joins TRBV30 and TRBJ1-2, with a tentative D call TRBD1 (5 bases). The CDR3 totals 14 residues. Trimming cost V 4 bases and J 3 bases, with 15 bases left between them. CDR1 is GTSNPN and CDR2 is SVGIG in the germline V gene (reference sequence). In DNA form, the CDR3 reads TGTGCCTGGACCCCTGGGGGATCTCACTATGGCTACACCTTC. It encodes CAWTPGGSHYGYTF.

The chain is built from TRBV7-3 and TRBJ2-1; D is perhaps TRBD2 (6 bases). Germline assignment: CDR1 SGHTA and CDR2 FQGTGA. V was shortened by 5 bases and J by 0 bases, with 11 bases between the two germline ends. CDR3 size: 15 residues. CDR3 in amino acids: CASSRAGGSYNEQFF. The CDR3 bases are TGTGCCAGCAGCAGAGCCGGGGGCTCCTACAATGAGCAGTTCTTC.

CDR3: CASRKETDTQYF. In DNA form, the CDR3 reads TGTGCCAGCCGGAAAGAGACAGATACGCAGTATTTT. V usage is TRBV2 and J usage is TRBJ2-3, with D unresolved. Germline CDR1 SNHLY, CDR2 FYNNEI. V lost 8 bases and J lost 3, with 9 bases in between. This CDR3 comprises 12 residues.

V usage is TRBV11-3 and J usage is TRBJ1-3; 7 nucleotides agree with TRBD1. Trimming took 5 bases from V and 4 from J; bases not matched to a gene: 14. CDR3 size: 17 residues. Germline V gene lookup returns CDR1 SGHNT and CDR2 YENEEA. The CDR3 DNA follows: TGTGCCAGCAGCCCGCGACAGGGAACCGCATCGGGAAACACCATATATTTT. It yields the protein CASSPRQGTASGNTIYF.

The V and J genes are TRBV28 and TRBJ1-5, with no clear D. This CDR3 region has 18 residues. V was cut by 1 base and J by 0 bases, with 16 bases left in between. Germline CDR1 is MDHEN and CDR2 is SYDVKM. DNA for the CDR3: TGTGCCAGCAGTTTATCGGGCAGGCGTAAGGATAGCAATCAGCCCCAGCATTTT. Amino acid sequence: CASSLSGRRKDSNQPQHF. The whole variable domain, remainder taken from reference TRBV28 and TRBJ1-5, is DVKVTQSSRYLVKRTGEKVFLECVQDMDHENMFWYRQDPGLGLRLIYFSYDVKMKEKGDIPEGYSVSREKKERFSLILESASTNQTSMYLCASSLSGRRKDSNQPQHFGDGTRLSIL.